The next 19 T cell receptor beta chains were all read from a single sample in a study of CD8 T cells in ankylosing spondylitis (dated by TCRdb to 2016 to 2017). Libraries were built with 5' RACE. TCRdb records Illumina HiSeq 2500 as the sequencer. Starting from the raw public reads, TCRdb applied fastp trimming at Q25, assembled clones with MiXCR and retained in-frame beta chains. Entries are consolidated by CDR3 protein sequence, retaining the most common genes and DNA. For this sample there are hundreds of thousands of distinct CDR3 sequences; 8% to 9% appear just once. The ten largest clonotypes hold roughly 5% of the sample. Source material: blood, either unsorted or a sorted T cell fraction (not recorded which). These receptors were obtained from a female donor with ankylosing spondylitis or in good health (not recorded which).

This chain uses TRBV10-2 with TRBJ2-1, with 15 bases lining up with TRBD2. There are 19 residues in the CDR3. Germline loops: CDR1 WSHSY, CDR2 SAAADI. Trimming cost V 7 bases and J 1 base; bases outside gene matches: 11. The CDR3 nucleotides are TGCGCCAGCACCCGACCGCCGGGACTAGCGGGAGGATCCTACAATGAGCAGTTCTTC. It yields the protein CASTRPPGLAGGSYNEQFF.

This clonotype has a count of ten or more. This chain links TRBV29-1 with TRBJ2-1; the D gene is possibly TRBD2 (5 bases). V lost 0 bases and J 5 bases, leaving 11 bases between the germline ends. Germline V lookup: CDR1 SQVTM, CDR2 ANQGSEA. The CDR3 spans 14 residues. CDR3 in DNA: TGCAGCGTTGAAGATCGGAGGACCCACAATGAGCAGTTCTTC. Residues: CSVEDRRTHNEQFF.

This clonotype was seen repeatedly, ten times or more. The rearrangement links TRBV7-2 to TRBJ2-7, with 10 bases fitting TRBD1. Germline loops: CDR1 SGHTA, CDR2 FQGNSA. This CDR3 is 13 amino acids long. The J segment lost 6 bases and the V segment lost 5 bases, leaving 4 bases of the junction unmatched. Here the CDR3 reads CASSMDRGGEQYF. In DNA, the CDR3 is TGTGCCAGCAGCATGGACAGGGGGGGCGAGCAGTACTTC.

This clonotype was picked up many times. The V gene is TRBV7-2, the J gene TRBJ1-5; D possibly corresponds to TRBD1 (5 bases). Trimming left V 5 bases short and J 5 bases short, with 10 bases between. Per the germline V gene, CDR1 is SGHTA and CDR2 is FQGNSA. The CDR3 runs 13 residues. The CDR3 spells CASSEGPDQPQHF. Written as DNA, the CDR3 is TGTGCCAGCAGCGAGGGGCCGGATCAGCCCCAGCATTTT.

Ten or more counts support this clonotype. The chain uses TRBV6-2 or TRBV6-3 and TRBJ2-1, with 10 nucleotides matching TRBD2. The J segment lost 10 bases and the V segment lost 4 bases, leaving 10 bases of the junction unmatched. This CDR3 region has 15 residues. Germline CDR1 and CDR2: MNHEY and SVGEGT. The DNA of the CDR3 is TGTGCCAGCAGTTTGGGGCTAGCGGGAGCGAAGGAGCAGTTCTTC. This gives the protein CASSLGLAGAKEQFF.

The table lists this clonotype with many counts. The chain links TRBV7-2 to TRBJ2-1; 7 nucleotides align to TRBD2. Trimming took 1 base from V and 4 from J; bases not matched to a gene: 4. Germline V CDR1 and CDR2: SGHTA, FQGNSA. There are 15 residues in the CDR3. The CDR3 coding sequence is TGTGCCAGCAGCTTAGAAGCGGGACTTTACAATGAGCAGTTCTTC. Protein sequence: CASSLEAGLYNEQFF.

This clonotype showed up many times. The V gene is TRBV14, the J gene TRBJ2-7, with D possibly TRBD2 on 5 matching bases. Germline-derived CDR1 and CDR2 are SGHDN and FVKESK. CDR3 length equals 12 residues. Trimming took off 5 bases at V and 3 bases at J, with 8 bases between the two ends. As DNA, the CDR3 is TGTGCCAGCAGCGTCCGGGGCTACGAGCAGTACTTC. It translates to CASSVRGYEQYF.

This clonotype was detected many times. The genes are TRBV5-1 and TRBJ2-1; 14 nucleotides align to TRBD2. CDR3 size: 19 residues. With V trimmed by 2 bases and J by 7 bases, 14 bases remained unmatched. Germline lookup yields CDR1 SGHRS and CDR2 YFSETQ. As DNA, the CDR3 is TGCGCCAGCAGCTTCGAATTGGGGACTAGCGGGAGTTTTACGAATGAGCAGTTCTTC. This codes for CASSFELGTSGSFTNEQFF.

This clonotype was counted many times. The chain recombines TRBV20-1 with TRBJ2-1; 9 positions agree with TRBD2. This CDR3 comprises 14 residues. From germline, CDR1 is DFQATT and CDR2 SNEGSKA (reference sequence). With V trimmed by 3 bases and J by 6 bases, 6 bases remained unmatched. The CDR3 coding sequence is TGCAGTGCTAGTGGTAGCGGGAGTACCAATGAGCAGTTCTTC. It encodes CSASGSGSTNEQFF.

This clonotype was seen a single time. A much larger clone sits a single nucleotide away, making a read error possible. Given the absence of the conserved phenylalanine or tryptophan at the CDR3 end, a read error is likely. This rearrangement joins TRBV7-8 to TRBJ1-1; weak D call: TRBD1 (6 bases). The CDR3 consists of 13 residues. Per germline, CDR1 SGHVS and CDR2 FQNEAQ. Between the trimmed V and J ends, which lost 5 bases and 5 bases, there was a span of 12 bases. This CDR3 reads CASSPSQGTEAFL. The DNA for the CDR3 is TGTGCCAGCAGCCCCAGTCAGGGGACTGAAGCTTTCCTT.

Points on this clonotype: This could be a read error, since a much larger clone is one nucleotide away. This rearrangement joins TRBV7-2 to TRBJ2-1; D remains unclear. The CDR3 length is 13 residues. CDR1 is SGHTA, CDR2 FQGNSA, per germline. Between the trimmed V and J ends, which lost 5 bases and 6 bases, there was a span of 11 bases. CDR3 sequence: CASSPLWSNEQFF. The CDR3, as DNA: TGTGCCAGCAGCCCCCTTTGGTCCAATGAGCAGTTCTTC.

This clonotype has ten or more counts. This chain joins TRBV6-4 and TRBJ2-3; TRBD2 agrees at 8 bases. V lost 2 bases and J lost 6; bases outside the gene matches: 4. The CDR3 extends over 14 amino acids. CDR1 and CDR2 from the germline V gene are MRHNA and SNTAGT. CDR3: CASSDPSGGDTQYF. The CDR3, as DNA: TGTGCCAGCAGTGACCCAAGCGGGGGTGATACGCAGTATTTT.

This clonotype was seen repeatedly, ten times or more. This chain uses TRBV20-1 with TRBJ2-7, with TRBD1 identical over 8 bases. The CDR3 length is 14 residues. Trimming removed 1 base from V and 0 bases from J; junction bases left unmatched: 2. The germline CDR1 and CDR2 sequences are DFQATT and SNEGSKA (reference sequence). The CDR3: CSARGQGSSYEQYF. CDR3 bases: TGCAGTGCTAGAGGACAGGGGAGCTCCTACGAGCAGTACTTC.

The CDR3 sequence is CASSQGRTLGTQYF. The CDR3, as DNA: TGCGCCAGCAGCCAAGGGCGCACTCTAGGGACCCAGTACTTC. The chain couples TRBV4-3 to TRBJ2-5, with D unresolved. CDR1 is LGHNA, CDR2 YSLEER, per germline. The V gene lost 1 base and the J gene lost 7 bases, with 13 bases spanning the gap. CDR3 size: 14 residues.

This clonotype came up a few times. The V call is TRBV3-1, the J call TRBJ2-1; the match to TRBD2 covers 9 bases. Germline V gives CDR1 LGHDT, CDR2 YNNKEL (reference sequence). V lost 4 bases and J lost 6; bases outside the gene matches: 22. The CDR3 contains 20 residues. The CDR3 sequence: CASSPQGVGTSRGRGNEQFF. For the CDR3, the DNA is TGTGCCAGCAGCCCTCAAGGTGTAGGGACTAGCAGAGGGCGGGGCAATGAGCAGTTCTTC.

A note on this clonotype: The CDR3 carries no conserved terminal phenylalanine or tryptophan, so it likely arises from a read error. The chain employs TRBV6-5 and TRBJ1-5, with 8 bases fitting TRBD1. Germline loops: CDR1 MNHEY, CDR2 SVGAGI. The CDR3 spans 14 residues. The DNA for the CDR3 is TGTGCTAGCAGTTACCGGACAGGGCAGGTACCCCAGCATGTT. Its protein is CASSYRTGQVPQHV.

This clonotype was found many times. The chain uses TRBV12-3 or TRBV12-4 and TRBJ2-3; D may match TRBD1 or TRBD2 (5 bases each). Trimming shortened V by 3 bases and J by 9 bases, and 22 bases separated the two germline ends. This CDR3 has 16 residues. Written as DNA, the CDR3 is TGTGCCAGCAGTTTTGGGGGACCGGCCCTTTTTGGGACGCAGTATTTT. Residues: CASSFGGPALFGTQYF.

This clonotype was recorded at least ten times. CDR3 amino acids: CASSPAPLRGVSYGYGYTF. CDR3 in DNA: TGTGCCAGCTCACCCGCCCCCCTCAGGGGGGTATCGTATGGCTATGGCTACACCTTC. V and J are TRBV18 and TRBJ1-2; 7 bases are shared with TRBD1. The CDR3 spans 19 residues. CDR1 and CDR2 (germline): KGHSH, LQKENI. Germline trimming cut 3 bases from V and 4 bases from J; bases unmatched to any gene: 20. Full variable domain (outside the CDR3, taken from reference TRBV18 and TRBJ1-2): NAGVMQNPRHLVRRRGQEARLRCSPMKGHSHVYWYRQLPEEGLKFMVYLQKENIIDESGMPKERFSAEFPKEGPSILRIQQVVRGDSAAYFCASSPAPLRGVSYGYGYTFGSGTRLTVV.

As to this clonotype: This may come from a read error, since a much larger clone is one base off. The gene calls are TRBV9 and TRBJ2-7; D is possibly TRBD2 (6 bases). The CDR3 runs 15 residues. From germline, CDR1 is SGDLS and CDR2 YYNGEE. Trimming removed 0 bases from V and 3 bases from J, with 13 bases in between. This CDR3 reads CASSVDGGSLYEQYF. The CDR3, as DNA: TGTGCCAGCAGCGTAGACGGGGGTTCCCTCTACGAGCAGTACTTC.